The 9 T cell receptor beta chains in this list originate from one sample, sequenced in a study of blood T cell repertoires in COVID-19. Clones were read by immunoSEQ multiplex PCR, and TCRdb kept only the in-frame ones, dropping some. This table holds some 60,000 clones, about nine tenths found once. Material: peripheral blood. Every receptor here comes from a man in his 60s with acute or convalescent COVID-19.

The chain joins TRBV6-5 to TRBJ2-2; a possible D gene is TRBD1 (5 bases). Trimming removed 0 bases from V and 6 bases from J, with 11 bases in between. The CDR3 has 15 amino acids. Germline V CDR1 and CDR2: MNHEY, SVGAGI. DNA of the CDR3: TGTGCCAGCAGTTACTCCCCAAGGGGATCCGGGGAGCTGTTTTTT. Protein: CASSYSPRGSGELFF.

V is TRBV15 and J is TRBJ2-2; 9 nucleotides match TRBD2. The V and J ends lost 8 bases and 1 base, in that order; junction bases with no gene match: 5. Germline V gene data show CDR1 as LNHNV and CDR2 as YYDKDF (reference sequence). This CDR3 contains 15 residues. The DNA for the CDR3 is TGTGCCACCTCATCGACTAGCGGGAACACCGGGGAGCTGTTTTTT. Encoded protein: CATSSTSGNTGELFF.

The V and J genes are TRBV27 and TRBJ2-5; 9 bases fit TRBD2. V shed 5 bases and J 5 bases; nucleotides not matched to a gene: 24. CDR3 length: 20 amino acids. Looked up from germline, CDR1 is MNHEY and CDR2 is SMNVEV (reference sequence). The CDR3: CASSRGLAPMAPELWETQYF. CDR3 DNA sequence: TGTGCCAGCAGTCGCGGACTAGCGCCCATGGCCCCCGAGTTGTGGGAGACCCAGTACTTC.

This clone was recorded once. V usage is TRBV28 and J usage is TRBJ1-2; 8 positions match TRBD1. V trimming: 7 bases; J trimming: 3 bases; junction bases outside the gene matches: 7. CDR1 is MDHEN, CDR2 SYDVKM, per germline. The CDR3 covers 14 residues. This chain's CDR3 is CASTRDRPDYGYTF. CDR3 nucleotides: TGTGCCAGCACTAGGGACAGGCCCGACTATGGCTACACCTTC.

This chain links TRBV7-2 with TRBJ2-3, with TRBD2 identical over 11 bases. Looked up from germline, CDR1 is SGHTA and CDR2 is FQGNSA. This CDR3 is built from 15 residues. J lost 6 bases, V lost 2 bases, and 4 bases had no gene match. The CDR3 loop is CASSLIAGGPDTQYF. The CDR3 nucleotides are TGTGCCAGCAGCTTAATAGCGGGAGGGCCGGATACGCAGTATTTT. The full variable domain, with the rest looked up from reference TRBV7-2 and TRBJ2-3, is GAGVSQSPSNKVTEKGKDVELRCDPISGHTALYWYRQSLGQGLEFLIYFQGNSAPDKSGLPSDRFSAERTGGSVSTLTIQRTQQEDSAVYLCASSLIAGGPDTQYFGPGTRLTVL.

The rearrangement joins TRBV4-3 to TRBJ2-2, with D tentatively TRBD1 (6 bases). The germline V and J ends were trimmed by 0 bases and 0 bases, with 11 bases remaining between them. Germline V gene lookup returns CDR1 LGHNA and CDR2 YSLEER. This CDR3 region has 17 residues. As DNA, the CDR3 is TGCGCCAGCAGCCAAGATGCAGGACAGCCGAACACCGGGGAGCTGTTTTTT. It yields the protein CASSQDAGQPNTGELFF.

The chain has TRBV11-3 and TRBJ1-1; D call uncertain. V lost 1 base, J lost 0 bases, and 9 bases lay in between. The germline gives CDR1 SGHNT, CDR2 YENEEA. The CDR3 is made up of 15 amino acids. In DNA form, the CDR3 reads TGTGCCAGCAGCTTAGCGCCCAACATGAACACTGAAGCTTTCTTT. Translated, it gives CASSLAPNMNTEAFF.

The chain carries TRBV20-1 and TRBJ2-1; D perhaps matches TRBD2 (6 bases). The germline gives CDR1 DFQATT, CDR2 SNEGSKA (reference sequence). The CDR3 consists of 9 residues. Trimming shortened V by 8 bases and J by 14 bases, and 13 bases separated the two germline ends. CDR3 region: CSSGTAEFF. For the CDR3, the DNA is TGCAGTTCCGGGACTGCGGAGTTCTTC.

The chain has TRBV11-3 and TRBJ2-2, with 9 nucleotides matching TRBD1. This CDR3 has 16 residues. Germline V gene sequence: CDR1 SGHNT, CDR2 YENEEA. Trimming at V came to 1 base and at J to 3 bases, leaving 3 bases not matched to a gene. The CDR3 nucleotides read TGTGCCAGCAGCTTAGGAACAGGGGGCGACACCGGGGAGCTGTTTTTT. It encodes CASSLGTGGDTGELFF.